This passage covers 25 T cell receptor beta chains from one sample sequenced in a study of T cell responses to AZD1222 COVID-19 vaccine. Libraries were prepared by immunoSEQ multiplex PCR; TCRdb keeps only in-frame clonotypes and omits some of them. The sample shows approximately 160,000 clones, more than 85% of them seen only once. Sequenced here: peripheral blood, sampled on day 0 of AZD1222 vaccination. The receptors derive from an adult in good health.

The rearrangement links TRBV28 to TRBJ2-5, with 7 bases that match TRBD2. V trimming: 5 bases; J trimming: 7 bases; junction bases outside the gene matches: 10. Germline values: CDR1 MDHEN, CDR2 SYDVKM. The CDR3 spans 14 residues. The CDR3 spells CASSGGGGIGTQYF. CDR3 sequence (DNA): TGTGCCAGCAGTGGTGGGGGGGGTATAGGGACCCAGTACTTC.

V usage is TRBV10-1 and J usage is TRBJ2-1, with D perhaps TRBD1 or TRBD2 (5 bases each). This CDR3 spans 15 amino acids. CDR1 and CDR2 (germline): WNHNN, SYGVQD (reference sequence). Trimming took off 2 bases at V and 0 bases at J, with 8 bases between the two ends. In nucleotides, the CDR3 is TGCGCCAGCAGTGAGGGGGGAAGCTCCTACAATGAGCAGTTCTTC. It yields the protein CASSEGGSSYNEQFF.

V gene TRBV18 combines with J gene TRBJ2-2, with 9 bases that match TRBD2. CDR1 KGHSH and CDR2 LQKENI come from the germline V gene. The CDR3 spans 17 residues. V was pared by 11 bases and J by 0 bases, with 13 bases of the junction left unmatched. As DNA, the CDR3 is TGTGCCTTACGACCGACGGCTAGCGGGACGAACACCGGGGAGCTGTTTTTT. This encodes CALRPTASGTNTGELFF. Looking up the rest from reference TRBV18 and TRBJ2-2 gives the full variable domain: NAGVMQNPRHLVRRRGQEARLRCSPMKGHSHVYWYRQLPEEGLKFMVYLQKENIIDESGMPKERFSAEFPKEGPSILRIQQVVRGDSAAYFCALRPTASGTNTGELFFGEGSRLTVL.

The sample holds one count of this clone. The J gene is TRBJ1-6, the V gene TRBV2; maybe TRBD1 (6 bases). The germline CDR1 and CDR2 sequences are SNHLY and FYNNEI. The CDR3 contains 13 residues. V dropped 4 bases and J dropped 6 bases, with 7 bases sitting between them. As DNA, the CDR3 is TGTGCCAGCAGTGTGGACAGTAATTCACCCCTCCACTTT. Protein product: CASSVDSNSPLHF.

V and J are TRBV7-6 and TRBJ2-2, with 14 positions matching TRBD2. This CDR3 has 16 amino acids. Germline CDR1 reads SGHVS; CDR2 reads FNYEAQ. V trimming: 4 bases; J trimming: 6 bases; junction bases outside the gene matches: 4. CDR3 in amino acids: CASSSGLAGVAGELFF. In DNA form, the CDR3 reads TGTGCCAGCAGCTCGGGACTAGCGGGAGTGGCCGGGGAGCTGTTTTTT.

In its sample, this clone was seen once. This chain uses TRBV5-1 with TRBJ1-3, with 7 positions matching TRBD1. Germline V gene lookup returns CDR1 SGHRS and CDR2 YFSETQ. V was clipped by 0 bases and J by 4 bases; unmatched bases: 1. CDR3 length: 14 residues. The CDR3 nucleotides are TGCGCCAGCAGCTTGGACAGGGGAGGAAACACCATATATTTT. It translates to CASSLDRGGNTIYF.

This chain uses TRBV28 with TRBJ1-5; possible D gene TRBD1, 6 bases. Trimming removed 5 bases at V and 0 bases at J, with 11 bases between. Per the germline V gene, CDR1 is MDHEN and CDR2 is SYDVKM. The CDR3 is made up of 15 amino acids. Here the CDR3 DNA reads TGTGCCAGCAGTGCCCGGGGGCGTAGCAATCAGCCCCAGCATTTT. Its protein is CASSARGRSNQPQHF.

CDR3 protein: CAISEGGGPTDTQYF. DNA for the CDR3: TGTGCCATCAGTGAGGGAGGGGGCCCCACAGATACGCAGTATTTT. This chain connects TRBV10-3 to TRBJ2-3; possibly TRBD1 for D (7 bases). Germline V lookup: CDR1 ENHRY, CDR2 SYGVKD. The CDR3 consists of 15 residues. Trimming left V 2 bases short and J 2 bases short, with 11 bases between.

This chain connects TRBV28 to TRBJ1-2; D may be TRBD1 (5 bases). Germline V gives CDR1 MDHEN, CDR2 SYDVKM. V lost 5 bases, J lost 4 bases, and 11 bases lay in between. The CDR3 consists of 13 residues. The CDR3 reads CASSPGALYGYTF. The CDR3 DNA reads TGTGCCAGCAGTCCTGGGGCTCTCTATGGCTACACCTTC.

The V gene is TRBV19, the J gene TRBJ2-7, with unresolved D. The CDR3 spans 13 residues. Germline V gene lookup returns CDR1 LNHDA and CDR2 SQIVND (reference sequence). V was cut by 4 bases and J by 1 base, with 8 bases left in between. The CDR3 bases are TGTGCCAGTAGTAGAGAGATATCCTACGAGCAGTACTTC. This translates into CASSREISYEQYF.

The V call is TRBV9, the J call TRBJ2-7, with 12 bases fitting TRBD2. Germline assignment: CDR1 SGDLS and CDR2 YYNGEE. V was pared by 3 bases and J by 4 bases, with 5 bases of the junction left unmatched. The CDR3 extends over 15 amino acids. The CDR3: CASSARTSGTYEQYF. The DNA of the CDR3 is TGTGCCAGCAGCGCCCGGACTAGCGGGACATACGAGCAGTACTTC.

This chain connects TRBV5-4 to TRBJ2-7; 10 bases line up with TRBD2. This CDR3 is built from 14 residues. V gave up 6 bases and J gave up 2 bases; unmatched junction bases: 5. The V gene's germline CDR1 is SGHNT and CDR2 YYREEE (reference sequence). The CDR3 sequence: CASKLGLAAYEQYF. The CDR3, as DNA: TGTGCCAGCAAGCTTGGACTAGCGGCCTACGAGCAGTACTTC.

This chain connects TRBV6-2 or TRBV6-3 to TRBJ2-7; 9 bases are a match to TRBD2. The CDR3 totals 17 residues. V was pared by 1 base and J by 2 bases, with 9 bases of the junction left unmatched. Germline values: CDR1 MNHEY, CDR2 SVGEGT. This chain's CDR3 is CASSYLAGEGITYEQYF. CDR3 sequence (DNA): TGTGCCAGCAGTTACTTAGCGGGAGAAGGGATCACCTACGAGCAGTACTTC.

This chain joins TRBV14 and TRBJ1-1, with unresolved D. Trimming pared 0 bases from V and 1 base from J, leaving 9 bases between. CDR1 and CDR2 from the germline V gene are SGHDN and FVKESK. The CDR3 consists of 15 residues. The CDR3 sequence: CASSQDWARNTEAFF. CDR3 DNA: TGTGCCAGCAGCCAAGATTGGGCGAGGAACACTGAAGCTTTCTTT.

This chain uses TRBV28 with TRBJ2-5; weak D call: TRBD1 (6 bases). V was pared by 3 bases and J by 2 bases, with 19 bases between. Germline-derived CDR1 and CDR2 are MDHEN and SYDVKM. CDR3 length: 17 amino acids. In DNA, the CDR3 is TGTGCCAGCAGTTTCTCATACAGGGATCCCCTACAAGAGACCCAGTACTTC. It encodes CASSFSYRDPLQETQYF.

This clone was detected once. The chain carries TRBV6-1 and TRBJ2-7; D uncertain. The CDR3 sequence is 13 residues long. Trimming left V 3 bases short and J 3 bases short, with 9 bases between. Germline CDR1 MNHNS, CDR2 SASEGT. CDR3 in DNA: TGTGCCAGCAGTGAGGGCGGTAACTACGAGCAGTACTTC. Its translation is CASSEGGNYEQYF.

The V and J genes are TRBV28 and TRBJ1-2; D is unresolved. This CDR3 region has 13 residues. Trimming removed 6 bases at V and 3 bases at J, with 11 bases between. CDR1 MDHEN and CDR2 SYDVKM come from the germline V gene. CDR3 loop: CASSPHGDYGYTF. The CDR3 bases are TGTGCCAGCAGCCCGCACGGAGACTATGGCTACACCTTC.

Concerning this clone itself: One junction end disagrees with the germline gene, perhaps due to a read error. The chain has TRBV19 and TRBJ2-7; no clear D gene. The length of the CDR3 is 14 residues. The germline gives CDR1 LNHDA, CDR2 SQIVND (reference sequence). CDR3 nucleotide sequence: TGTGCCAGTAGTACCAGGTATAGCTCCCACGAGCAGTACTTC. This sequence encodes CASSTRYSSHEQYF.

V and J are TRBV5-5 and TRBJ2-2, with TRBD1 matching over 8 bases. Unmatched junction bases numbered 10, after V lost 5 bases and J lost 1 base. Germline V CDR1 and CDR2: SGHKS, YYEKEE (reference sequence). This CDR3 is 17 amino acids long. The CDR3 sequence is CASRARGTGGNTGELFF. The CDR3 bases are TGTGCCAGCAGGGCCCGGGGGACAGGTGGGAACACCGGGGAGCTGTTTTTT.

The chain employs TRBV24-1 and TRBJ2-1; perhaps TRBD1 as D (6 bases). CDR1 is KGHDR and CDR2 is SFDVKD in the germline V gene. Trimming removed 4 bases at V and 13 bases at J, with 10 bases between. The CDR3 covers 11 residues. The CDR3 nucleotides are TGTGCCACCAGTGAGGGGACATCCCAGTTCTTC. It is translated as CATSEGTSQFF.

This chain joins TRBV6-4 and TRBJ2-1; 10 bases line up with TRBD2. V shed 1 base and J 9 bases; nucleotides not matched to a gene: 3. Germline CDR1 reads MRHNA; CDR2 reads SNTAGT. The CDR3 runs 14 residues. CDR3 DNA sequence: TGTGCCAGCAGTGACTGGGGACTAGCGATTGAGCAGTTCTTC. Amino acids: CASSDWGLAIEQFF.

The chain links TRBV5-1 to TRBJ2-7; TRBD2 agrees at 11 bases. Germline values: CDR1 SGHRS, CDR2 YFSETQ. The CDR3 consists of 14 residues. Trimming removed 5 bases from V and 2 bases from J; junction bases left unmatched: 3. CDR3 amino acids: CASRSTSGTYEQYF. The CDR3 region has the DNA TGCGCCAGCAGGTCGACTAGCGGGACCTACGAGCAGTACTTC.

This clone was seen once. V gene TRBV5-4 combines with J gene TRBJ2-7; tentatively, D is TRBD1 or TRBD2 (6 bases each). The CDR3 totals 15 residues. V dropped 4 bases and J dropped 0 bases, with 14 bases sitting between them. Looked up from germline, CDR1 is SGHNT and CDR2 is YYREEE (reference sequence). The CDR3 nucleotides are TGTGCCAGCAGCCCGGGGGCGGGGAGCTCCTACGAGCAGTACTTC. This encodes CASSPGAGSSYEQYF.

The rearrangement uses TRBV11-2 and TRBJ2-7; D is undetermined. The CDR3 sequence is 14 residues long. The V and J ends lost 2 bases and 6 bases respectively, with 14 bases between them. The germline CDR1 and CDR2 sequences are SGHAT and FQNNGV. The chain's CDR3 is CASSLQAWLGEQYF. CDR3 in DNA: TGTGCCAGCAGCTTACAGGCATGGCTCGGCGAGCAGTACTTC. The full variable domain, completed using reference TRBV11-2 and TRBJ2-7, is EAGVAQSPRYKIIEKRQSVAFWCNPISGHATLYWYQQILGQGPKLLIQFQNNGVVDDSQLPKDRFSAERLKGVDSTLKIQPAKLEDSAVYLCASSLQAWLGEQYFGPGTRLTVT.

This clone was recorded once. This chain links TRBV10-3 with TRBJ2-3, with TRBD1 matching over 8 bases. J gave up 4 bases and V 4 bases, and 1 base lay outside the gene matches. The CDR3 runs 13 residues. Per the germline V gene, CDR1 is ENHRY and CDR2 is SYGVKD. Here the CDR3 DNA reads TGTGCCATCAGTGCGACAGGGGCAGATACGCAGTATTTT. It yields the protein CAISATGADTQYF.